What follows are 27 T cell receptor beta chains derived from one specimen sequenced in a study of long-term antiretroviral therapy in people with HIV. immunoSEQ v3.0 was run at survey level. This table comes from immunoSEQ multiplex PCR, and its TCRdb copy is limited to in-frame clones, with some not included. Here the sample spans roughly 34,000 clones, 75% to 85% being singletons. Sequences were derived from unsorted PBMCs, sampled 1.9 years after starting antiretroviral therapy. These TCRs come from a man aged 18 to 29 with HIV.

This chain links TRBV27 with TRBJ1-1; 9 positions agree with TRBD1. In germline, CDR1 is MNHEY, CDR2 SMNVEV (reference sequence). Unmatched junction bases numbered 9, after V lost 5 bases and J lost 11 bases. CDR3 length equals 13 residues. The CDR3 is CASSLGGTGNAFF. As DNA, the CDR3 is TGTGCCAGCAGTCTCGGAGGGACAGGGAACGCTTTCTTT.

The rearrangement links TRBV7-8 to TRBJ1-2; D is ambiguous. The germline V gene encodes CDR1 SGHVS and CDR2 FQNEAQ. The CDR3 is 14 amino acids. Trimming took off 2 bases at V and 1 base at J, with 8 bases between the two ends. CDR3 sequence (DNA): TGTGCCAGCAGCTTATCTCGGGTTAACTATGGCTACACCTTC. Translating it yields CASSLSRVNYGYTF.

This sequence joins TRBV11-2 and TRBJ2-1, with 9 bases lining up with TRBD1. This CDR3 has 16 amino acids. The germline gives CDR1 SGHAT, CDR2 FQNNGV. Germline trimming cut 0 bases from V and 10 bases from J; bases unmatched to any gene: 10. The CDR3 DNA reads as TGTGCCAGCAGCTTAGATCTCGTACAGGGGGCGAGCGAGCAGTTCTTC. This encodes CASSLDLVQGASEQFF.

For the CDR3, the DNA is TGTGCCAGCTCACCGGACCGGGACGGATTTAATGAAAAACTGTTTTTT. Encoded protein: CASSPDRDGFNEKLFF. The rearrangement uses TRBV18 and TRBJ1-4, with D maybe TRBD1 (5 bases). The germline V gene has CDR1 KGHSH and CDR2 LQKENI. Trimming pared 3 bases from V and 4 bases from J, leaving 15 bases between. The CDR3 is 16 amino acids.

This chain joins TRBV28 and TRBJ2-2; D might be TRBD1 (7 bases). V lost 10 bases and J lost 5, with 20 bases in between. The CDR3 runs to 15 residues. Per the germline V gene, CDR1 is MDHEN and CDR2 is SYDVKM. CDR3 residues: CATYRGGGVTGELFF. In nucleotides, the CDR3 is TGTGCCACATACAGGGGTGGAGGGGTAACCGGGGAGCTGTTTTTT.

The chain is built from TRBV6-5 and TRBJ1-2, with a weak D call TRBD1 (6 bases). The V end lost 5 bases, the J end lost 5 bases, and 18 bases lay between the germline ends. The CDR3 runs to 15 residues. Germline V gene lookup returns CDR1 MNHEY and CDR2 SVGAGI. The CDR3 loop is CASSLTGPAVYGYTF. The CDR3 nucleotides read TGTGCCAGCAGTCTAACAGGGCCAGCTGTTTATGGCTACACCTTC.

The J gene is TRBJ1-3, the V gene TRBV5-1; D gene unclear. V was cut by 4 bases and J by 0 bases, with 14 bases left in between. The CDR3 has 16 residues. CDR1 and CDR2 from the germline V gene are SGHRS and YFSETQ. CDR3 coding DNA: TGCGCCAGCAGCGTGCCCTCCGGGTCCTCTGGAAACACCATATATTTT. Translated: CASSVPSGSSGNTIYF.

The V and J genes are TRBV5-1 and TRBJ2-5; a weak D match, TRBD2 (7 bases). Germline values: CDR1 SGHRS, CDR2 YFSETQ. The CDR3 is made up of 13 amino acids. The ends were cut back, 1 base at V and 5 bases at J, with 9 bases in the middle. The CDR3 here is CASSLRGGETQYF. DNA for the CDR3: TGCGCCAGCAGCTTGAGGGGGGGGGAGACCCAGTACTTC.

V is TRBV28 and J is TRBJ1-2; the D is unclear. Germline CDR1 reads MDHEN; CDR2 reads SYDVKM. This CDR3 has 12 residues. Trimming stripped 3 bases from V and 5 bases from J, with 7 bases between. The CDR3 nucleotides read TGTGCCAGCAGTTTTGTCCCATATGGCTACACCTTC. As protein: CASSFVPYGYTF.

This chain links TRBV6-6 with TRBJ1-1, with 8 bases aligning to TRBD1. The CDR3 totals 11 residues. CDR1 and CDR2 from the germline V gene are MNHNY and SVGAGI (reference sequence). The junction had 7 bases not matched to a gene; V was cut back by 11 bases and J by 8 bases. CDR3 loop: CASDRGAEAFF. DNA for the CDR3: TGTGCCTCTGACAGGGGCGCGGAAGCTTTCTTT.

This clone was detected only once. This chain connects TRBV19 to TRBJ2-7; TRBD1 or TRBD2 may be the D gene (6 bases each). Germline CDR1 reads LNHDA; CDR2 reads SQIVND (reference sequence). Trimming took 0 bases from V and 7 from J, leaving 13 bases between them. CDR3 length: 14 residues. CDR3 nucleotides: TGTGCCAGTAGTATAGACCCGGGGGCAAAGGAGCAGTACGTC. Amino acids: CASSIDPGAKEQYV.

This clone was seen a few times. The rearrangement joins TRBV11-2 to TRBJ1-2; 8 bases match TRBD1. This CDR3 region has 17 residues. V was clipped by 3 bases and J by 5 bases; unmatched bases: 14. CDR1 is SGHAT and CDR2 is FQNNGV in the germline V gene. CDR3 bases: TGTGCCAGCAGCTTCACTGGATCTCAGGGGGCCTCGTATGGCTACACCTTC. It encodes CASSFTGSQGASYGYTF.

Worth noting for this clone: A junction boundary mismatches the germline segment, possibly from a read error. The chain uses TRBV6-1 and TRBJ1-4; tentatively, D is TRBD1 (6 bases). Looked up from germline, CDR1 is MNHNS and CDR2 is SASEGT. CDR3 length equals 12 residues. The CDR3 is CASSDPGQRSDF. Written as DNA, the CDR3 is TGTGCCAGCAGTGACCCTGGACAGAGATCGGACTTC.

The CDR3 reads CASSEGPSPTRGTDTQYF. CDR3 in DNA: TGTGCCAGCAGCGAGGGCCCGTCCCCTACACGCGGAACAGATACGCAGTATTTT. The chain employs TRBV9 and TRBJ2-3; D unclear. There are 18 residues in the CDR3. The ends were cut back, 3 bases at V and 3 bases at J, with 23 bases in the middle. Looked up from germline, CDR1 is SGDLS and CDR2 is YYNGEE.

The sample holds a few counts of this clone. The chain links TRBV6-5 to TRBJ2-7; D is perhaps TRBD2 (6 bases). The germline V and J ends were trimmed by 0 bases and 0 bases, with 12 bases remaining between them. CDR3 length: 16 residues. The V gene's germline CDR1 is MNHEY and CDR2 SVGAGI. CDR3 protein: CASSYSRWRASYEQYF. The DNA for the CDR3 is TGTGCCAGCAGTTACTCGCGATGGAGGGCCTCCTACGAGCAGTACTTC.

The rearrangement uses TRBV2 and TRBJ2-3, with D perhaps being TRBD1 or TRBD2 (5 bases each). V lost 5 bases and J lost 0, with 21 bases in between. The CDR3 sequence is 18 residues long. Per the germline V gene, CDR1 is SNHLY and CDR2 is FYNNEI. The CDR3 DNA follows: TGTGCCAGCAGTCCACCCCATTACAAGGGACCAAGCACAGATACGCAGTATTTT. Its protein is CASSPPHYKGPSTDTQYF. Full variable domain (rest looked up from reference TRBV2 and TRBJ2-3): EPEVTQTPSHQVTQMGQEVILRCVPISNHLYFYWYRQILGQKVEFLVSFYNNEISEKSEIFDDQFSVERPDGSNFTLKIRSTKLEDSAMYFCASSPPHYKGPSTDTQYFGPGTRLTVL.

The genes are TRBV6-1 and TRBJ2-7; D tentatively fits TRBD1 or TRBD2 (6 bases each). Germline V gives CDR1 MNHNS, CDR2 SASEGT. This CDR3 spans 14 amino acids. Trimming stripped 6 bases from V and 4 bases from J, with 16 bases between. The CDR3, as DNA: TGTGCCAGCAGAGTAGGGGGGTTGCCGTACGAGCAGTACTTC. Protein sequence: CASRVGGLPYEQYF.

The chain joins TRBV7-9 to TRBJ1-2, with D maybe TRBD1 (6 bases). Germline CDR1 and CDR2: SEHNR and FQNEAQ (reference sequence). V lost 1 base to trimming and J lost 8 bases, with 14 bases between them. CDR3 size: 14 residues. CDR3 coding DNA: TGTGCCAGCAGCTTAGAATCAGGGGAAAGCGGCTACACCTTC. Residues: CASSLESGESGYTF.

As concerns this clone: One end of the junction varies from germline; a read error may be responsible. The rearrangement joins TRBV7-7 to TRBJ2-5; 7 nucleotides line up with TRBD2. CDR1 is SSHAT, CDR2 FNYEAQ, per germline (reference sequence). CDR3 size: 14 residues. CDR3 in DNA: TGTGCTAGCAGCCAAGCGGGGCAACAAGAGACCCAGTACTTC. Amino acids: CASSQAGQQETQYF.

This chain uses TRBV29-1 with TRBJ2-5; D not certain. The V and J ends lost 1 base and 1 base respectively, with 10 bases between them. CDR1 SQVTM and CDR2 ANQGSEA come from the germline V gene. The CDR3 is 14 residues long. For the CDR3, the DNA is TGCAGCGTTGAAGGCCCACACTCCCAAGAGACCCAGTACTTC. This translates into CSVEGPHSQETQYF.

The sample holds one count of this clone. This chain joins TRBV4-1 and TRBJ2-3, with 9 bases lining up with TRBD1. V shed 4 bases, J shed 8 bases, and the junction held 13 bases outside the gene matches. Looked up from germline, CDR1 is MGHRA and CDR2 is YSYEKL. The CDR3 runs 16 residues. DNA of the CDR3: TGCGCCAGCAGCCCCTTAGGGGACAGGGAGAGGGGTACGCAGTATTTT. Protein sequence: CASSPLGDRERGTQYF.

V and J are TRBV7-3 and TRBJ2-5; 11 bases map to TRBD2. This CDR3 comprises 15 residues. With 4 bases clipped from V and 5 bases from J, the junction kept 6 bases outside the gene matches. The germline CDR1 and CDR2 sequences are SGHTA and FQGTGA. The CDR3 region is CASSWVAGGWETQYF. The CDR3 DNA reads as TGTGCCAGCAGCTGGGTAGCGGGGGGGTGGGAGACCCAGTACTTC.

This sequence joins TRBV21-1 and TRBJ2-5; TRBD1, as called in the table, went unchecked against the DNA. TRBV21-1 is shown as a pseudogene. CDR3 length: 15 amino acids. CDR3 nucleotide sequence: TGTGCCAGCAGTCATCGGGACAGGCACCAAGAGACCCAGTACTTC. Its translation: CASSHRDRHQETQYF.

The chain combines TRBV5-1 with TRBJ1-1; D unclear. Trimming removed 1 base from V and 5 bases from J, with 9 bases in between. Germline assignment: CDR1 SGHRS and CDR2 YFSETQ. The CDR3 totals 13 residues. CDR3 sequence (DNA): TGCGCCAGCAGCTTGAGAGTTTGGACTGAAGCTTTCTTT. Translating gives CASSLRVWTEAFF.

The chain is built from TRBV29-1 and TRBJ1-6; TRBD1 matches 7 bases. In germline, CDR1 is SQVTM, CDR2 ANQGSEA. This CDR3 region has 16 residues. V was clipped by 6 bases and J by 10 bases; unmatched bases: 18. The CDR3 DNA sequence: TGCAGCGTCCTCACAGGGGAAGGCGGATCAGGGTCACCCCTCCACTTT. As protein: CSVLTGEGGSGSPLHF.

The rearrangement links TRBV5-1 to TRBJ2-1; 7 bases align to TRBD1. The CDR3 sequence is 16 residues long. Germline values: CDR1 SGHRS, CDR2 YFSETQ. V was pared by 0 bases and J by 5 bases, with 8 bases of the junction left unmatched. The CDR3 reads CASSLGQGNGDNEQFF. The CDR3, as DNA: TGCGCCAGCAGCTTGGGACAGGGAAATGGAGACAATGAGCAGTTCTTC.

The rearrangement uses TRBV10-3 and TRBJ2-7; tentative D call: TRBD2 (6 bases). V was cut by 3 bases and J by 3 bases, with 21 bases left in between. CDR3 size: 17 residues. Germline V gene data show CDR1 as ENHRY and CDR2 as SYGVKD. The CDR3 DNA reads TGTGCCATCAGTGATCCTGGGCGGGGACCCACGAACTACGAGCAGTACTTC. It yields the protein CAISDPGRGPTNYEQYF.